This T cell receptor beta chain is from a study of T cells in Graves' hyperthyroidism and ophthalmopathy. Study-wide results and limits: A 13 V-J signature model discriminated ophthalmopathy versus stable hyperthyroidism. Blood held most thyroid clonotypes expanded above 0.001 frequency.

Regarding this clonotype: The antigen is unknown. A read error may account for a junction end that differs from germline.

Amplification yielded TCR beta CDR3 regions, with RNA transcripts as the source. TCR CDR3 regions were first amplified by RT-PCR with HTBI primers. One entry per CDR3 protein, called by TCRdb with MiXCR from the multiplex PCR reads. This sample has approximately 330,000 distinct CDR3 sequences; roughly 13% occur once, and the top ten carry 30% to 40%. The germline V gene has CDR1 SGHRS and CDR2 YFSETQ. The CDR3 loop spans 14 amino acids. The specimen sequenced was blood. This receptor was taken from a woman aged 40 to 50 with Graves' ophthalmopathy. This chain uses TRBV5-1 with TRBJ2-2; D uncertain. The CDR3 loop is CTSSFSPPTGELFF. The CDR3 DNA sequence: TGCACCAGCAGCTTTTCCCCCCCAACCGGGGAGCTGTTTTTT. Filled out from reference TRBV5-1 and TRBJ2-2, the complete variable domain reads KAGVTQTPRYLIKTRGQQVTLSCSPISGHRSVSWYQQTPGQGLQFLFEYFSETQRNKGNFPGRFSGRQFSNSRSEMNVSTLELGDSALYLCTSSFSPPTGELFFGEGSRLTVL.